The rows below give T cell receptor beta chains drawn from one sample of a study of CD8+ T cells in alopecia areata. Using immunoSEQ multiplex PCR, the repertoire was profiled, and TCRdb retains in-frame clones only, with some absent. Here the sample spans 190,000 or so clones, under 60% being singletons. The specimen comprised CD8+ T cells sorted from blood, sampled at week 24, from a patient treated with tofacitinib. The receptors were gathered from a human donor with alopecia areata. The CDR3 runs from the conserved cysteine through the conserved F or W. Fields, in order: D gene, V gene, clone size, J gene, CDR3 protein, CDR3 DNA. D genes are given only for firm matches. Clone size is given for some rows only: seen once, a few or many times, or a class if the clone is expanded.

>TRBD1|TRBV18|NA|TRBJ2-4
CASSPPGQGDDTAKNIQYF
TGTGCCAGCTCACCACCGGGACAGGGGGATGATACGGCCAAAAACATTCAGTACTTC
>NA|TRBV29-1|NA|TRBJ1-1
CSVLGLQLEAFF
TGCAGCGTGCTGGGTCTACAGCTTGAAGCTTTCTTT
>NA|TRBV27|NA|TRBJ1-2
CASSLSLTNNYGYTF
TGTGCCAGCAGTTTATCGCTGACGAACAACTATGGCTACACCTTC
>TRBD2|TRBV4-1|few|TRBJ2-7
CASSVTNLAGTYEQYF
TGCGCCAGCAGTGTCACCAATTTAGCGGGGACCTACGAGCAGTACTTC
>TRBD1|TRBV15|NA|TRBJ2-5
CATSRGTGSQETQYF
TGTGCCACCAGCAGGGGGACAGGGTCCCAAGAGACCCAGTACTTC
>NA|TRBV18|NA|TRBJ1-3
CASSPDLWDNSGNTIYF
TGTGCCAGCTCACCGGATTTGTGGGACAACTCTGGAAACACCATATATTTT
>NA|TRBV6-1|once|TRBJ2-1
CASMGVDNEQFF
TGTGCCAGCATGGGCGTGGACAATGAGCAGTTCTTC
>TRBD1|TRBV14|NA|TRBJ1-2
CASSQSGQGLRGYGYTF
TGTGCCAGCAGCCAATCGGGACAGGGGCTACGAGGCTATGGCTACACCTTC
>TRBD2|TRBV29-1|NA|TRBJ2-1
CSVYGTSGVSGFF
TGCAGCGTTTACGGGACTAGCGGGGTCTCTGGGTTCTTC
>NA|TRBV23-1|NA|TRBJ2-7
CASGGTAHDF
TGCGCCAGTGGGGGGACAGCGCATGACTTC
>NA|TRBV7-2|NA|TRBJ2-2
CASSPLGPTGELFF
TGTGCCAGCAGCCCTTTGGGACCCACCGGGGAGCTGTTTTTT
>NA|TRBV5-6|NA|TRBJ2-7
CASNLFGTQGSYEQYF
TGTGCCAGCAACCTGTTCGGGACCCAAGGCTCCTACGAGCAGTACTTC
>TRBD2|TRBV13|once|TRBJ2-7
CASSLGAGSSYEQYF
TGTGCCAGCAGCTTAGGAGCGGGGAGCTCCTACGAGCAGTACTTC
>TRBD1|TRBV6-5|few|TRBJ2-7
CASSYGTGNEQYF
TGTGCCAGCAGTTACGGGACAGGGAACGAGCAGTACTTC
>NA|TRBV6-1|NA|TRBJ2-5
CASSGLGGREETQYF
TGTGCCAGCAGTGGCCTGGGGGGTCGGGAAGAGACCCAGTACTTC
>TRBD1|TRBV11-2|NA|TRBJ1-1
CASSSTGAEAFF
TGTGCCAGCAGTTCCACAGGGGCTGAAGCTTTCTTT
>NA|TRBV29-1|few|TRBJ1-2
CSVPGGRNYGYTF
TGCAGCGTGCCTGGGGGCAGGAACTATGGCTACACCTTC
>TRBD2|TRBV6-5|few|TRBJ2-1
CASSYLAGEGNYEQFF
TGTGCCAGCAGTTACTTGGCGGGGGAGGGCAATTATGAGCAGTTCTTC
>NA|TRBV19|NA|TRBJ1-2
CASSIDYGYTF
TGTGCCAGTAGTATCGACTATGGCTACACCTTC
>NA|TRBV5-1|NA|TRBJ2-7
CASSWAGLLYF
TGCGCCAGCAGCTGGGCGGGGTTGCTGTACTTC
>NA|TRBV12-5|NA|TRBJ2-2
CASGFVGELFF
TGTGCTAGTGGTTTCGTCGGGGAGCTGTTTTTT
>NA|TRBV27|NA|TRBJ1-2
CASSLSAGYHGYTF
TGTGCCAGCAGTTTATCAGCAGGGTATCATGGCTACACCTTC
>NA|TRBV11-2|NA|TRBJ2-5
CASSLVGGETQYF
TGTGCCAGCAGCTTAGTTGGCGGGGAGACCCAGTACTTC
>TRBD2|TRBV5-6|NA|TRBJ2-5
CASSLSGGAVETQYF
TGTGCCAGCAGCTTGAGCGGGGGGGCCGTGGAGACCCAGTACTTC
>TRBD2|TRBV6-5|NA|TRBJ2-3
CASSPQRGSTDTQYF
TGTGCCAGCAGTCCTCAGCGGGGGAGCACAGATACGCAGTATTTT
>NA|TRBV13|NA|TRBJ1-1
CASSYRGLRLDRRLEAFF
TGTGCCAGCAGCTACCGGGGCTTACGATTGGACAGACGTTTAGAAGCTTTCTTT
>NA|TRBV13|NA|TRBJ2-7
CASSTTSYEQYF
TGTGCCAGCAGCACAACCTCCTACGAGCAGTACTTC
>NA|TRBV28|NA|TRBJ2-5
CASSLPGEETQYF
TGTGCCAGCAGTTTGCCGGGGGAAGAGACCCAGTACTTC